This T cell receptor beta chain was identified in a study of blood T cell repertoires in COVID-19. As for the study in general: Acute-phase and convalescent COVID-19 samples originated in the United States, Italy and Spain. Nucleic acid was either cDNA or gDNA, and it came from T cells, B-cell-depleted T cells, or PBMCs.

The table came from immunoSEQ multiplex PCR; TCRdb's copy has only in-frame clones and leaves some out. The sample has approximately 170,000 clones, around 88% seen once; the top ten hold roughly 18%. Germline V gene lookup returns CDR1 LGHDT and CDR2 YNNKEL (reference sequence). The V gene lost 5 bases and the J gene lost 0 bases, with 16 bases spanning the gap. CDR3 length: 16 residues. The TCR sequence derives from a woman between 65 and 79 years old who had recovered from COVID-19. Sequencing was carried out using peripheral blood. The chain carries TRBV3-1 (or the pseudogene TRBV3-2) and TRBJ1-1; a possible D gene is TRBD1 (6 bases). This CDR3 is CASSLGADRMNTEAFF. CDR3 DNA sequence: TGTGCCAGCAGCTTGGGGGCCGACCGAATGAACACTGAAGCTTTCTTT.